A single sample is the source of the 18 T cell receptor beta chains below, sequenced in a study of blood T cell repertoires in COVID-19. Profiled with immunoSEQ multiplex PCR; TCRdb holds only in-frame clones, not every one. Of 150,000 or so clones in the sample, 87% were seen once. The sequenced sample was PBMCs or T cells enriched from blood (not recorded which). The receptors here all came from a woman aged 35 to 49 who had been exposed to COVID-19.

Here the CDR3 reads CASTQSAGLQETQYF. In DNA, the CDR3 is TGTGCCAGTACTCAATCCGCAGGGCTCCAAGAGACCCAGTACTTC. The V gene is TRBV19, the J gene TRBJ2-5; D possibly corresponds to TRBD1 (5 bases). Trimming left V 7 bases short and J 1 base short, with 16 bases between. Germline-derived CDR1 and CDR2 are LNHDA and SQIVND (reference sequence). The CDR3 has 15 residues.

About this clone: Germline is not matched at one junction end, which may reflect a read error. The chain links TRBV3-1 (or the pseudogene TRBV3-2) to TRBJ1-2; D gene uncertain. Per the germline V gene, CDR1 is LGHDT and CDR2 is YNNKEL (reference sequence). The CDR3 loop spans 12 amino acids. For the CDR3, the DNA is TGTGCCAGCAGCCAAGCACAGCTGGGCTCCACCTTC. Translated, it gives CASSQAQLGSTF.

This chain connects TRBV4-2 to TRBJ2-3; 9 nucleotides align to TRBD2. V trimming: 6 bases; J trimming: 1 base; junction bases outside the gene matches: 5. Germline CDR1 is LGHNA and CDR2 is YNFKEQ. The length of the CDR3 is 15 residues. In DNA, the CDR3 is TGTGCCAGCAGTGAGAGCGGGGGGCGCACAGATACGCAGTATTTT. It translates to CASSESGGRTDTQYF.

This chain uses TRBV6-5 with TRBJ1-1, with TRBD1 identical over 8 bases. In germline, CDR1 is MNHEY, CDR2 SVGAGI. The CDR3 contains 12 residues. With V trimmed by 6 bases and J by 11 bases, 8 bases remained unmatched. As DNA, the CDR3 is TGTGCCAGCAGGCGACGACAGGGGAGTGCTTTCTTT. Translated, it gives CASRRRQGSAFF.

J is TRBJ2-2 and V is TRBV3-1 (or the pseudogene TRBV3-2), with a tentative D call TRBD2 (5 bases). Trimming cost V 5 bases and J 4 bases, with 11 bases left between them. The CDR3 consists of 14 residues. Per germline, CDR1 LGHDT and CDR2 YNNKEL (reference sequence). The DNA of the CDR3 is TGTGCCAGCAGCTTCAGAGGAGGCACCGGGGAGCTGTTTTTT. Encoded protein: CASSFRGGTGELFF.

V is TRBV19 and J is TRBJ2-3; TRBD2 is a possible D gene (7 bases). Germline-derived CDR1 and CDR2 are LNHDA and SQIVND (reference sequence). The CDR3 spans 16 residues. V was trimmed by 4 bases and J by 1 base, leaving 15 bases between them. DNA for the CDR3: TGTGCCAGTAGTACTCTACAGGGAGGGGGCACAGATACGCAGTATTTT. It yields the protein CASSTLQGGGTDTQYF.

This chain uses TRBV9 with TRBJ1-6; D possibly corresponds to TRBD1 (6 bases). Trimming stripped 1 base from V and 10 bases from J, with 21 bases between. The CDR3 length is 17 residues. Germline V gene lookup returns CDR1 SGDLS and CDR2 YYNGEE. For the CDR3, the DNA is TGTGCCAGCAGCGTAAACGCCGGGACAATGAGAAACTCACCCCTCCACTTT. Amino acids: CASSVNAGTMRNSPLHF.

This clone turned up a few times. This chain's CDR3 is CASSRGGGSGNTIYF. In nucleotides, the CDR3 is TGTGCCAGCAGCCGAGGGGGAGGCTCTGGAAACACCATATATTTT. The chain carries TRBV7-8 and TRBJ1-3; possibly TRBD1 for D (6 bases). CDR3 length equals 15 residues. With 5 bases removed from V and 0 bases from J, the gap between germline ends came to 11 bases. Germline loops: CDR1 SGHVS, CDR2 FQNEAQ.

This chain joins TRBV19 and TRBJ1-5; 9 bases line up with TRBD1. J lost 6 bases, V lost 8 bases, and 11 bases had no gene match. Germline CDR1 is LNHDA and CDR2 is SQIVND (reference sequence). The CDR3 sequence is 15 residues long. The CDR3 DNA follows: TGTGCCAGTGATCCGGGACAGGGTAATTTTCAGCCCCAGCATTTT. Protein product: CASDPGQGNFQPQHF.

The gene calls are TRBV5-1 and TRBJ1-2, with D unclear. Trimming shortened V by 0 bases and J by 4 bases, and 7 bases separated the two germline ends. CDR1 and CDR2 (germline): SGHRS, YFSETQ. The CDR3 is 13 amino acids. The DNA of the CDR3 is TGCGCCAGCAGCTTGGGGGCAGGCTATGGCTACACCTTC. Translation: CASSLGAGYGYTF.

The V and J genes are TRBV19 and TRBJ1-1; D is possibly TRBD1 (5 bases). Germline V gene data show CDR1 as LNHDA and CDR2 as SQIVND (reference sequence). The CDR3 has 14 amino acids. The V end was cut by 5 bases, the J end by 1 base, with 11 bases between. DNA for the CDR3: TGTGCCAGTAGTGCTGGGACTGGGAACACTGAAGCTTTCTTT. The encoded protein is CASSAGTGNTEAFF.

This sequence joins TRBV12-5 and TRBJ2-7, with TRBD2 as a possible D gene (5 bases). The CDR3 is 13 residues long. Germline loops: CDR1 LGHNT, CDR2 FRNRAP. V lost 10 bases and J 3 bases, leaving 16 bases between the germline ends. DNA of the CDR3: TGTGCTACCCAGGACGGGATAGACTACGAGCAGTACTTC. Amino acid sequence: CATQDGIDYEQYF.

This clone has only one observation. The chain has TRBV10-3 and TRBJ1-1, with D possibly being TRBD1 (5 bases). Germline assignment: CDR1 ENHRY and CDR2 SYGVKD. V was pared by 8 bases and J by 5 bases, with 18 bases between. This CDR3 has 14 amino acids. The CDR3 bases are TGTGCCATCTCCACCCAGGGTGGGTCAACTGAAGCTTTCTTT. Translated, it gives CAISTQGGSTEAFF.

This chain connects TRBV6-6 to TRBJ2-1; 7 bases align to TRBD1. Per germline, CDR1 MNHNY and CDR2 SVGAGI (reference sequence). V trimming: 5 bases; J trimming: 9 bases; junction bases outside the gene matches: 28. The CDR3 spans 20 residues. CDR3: CASSHLWFSVKGDRAPEQFF. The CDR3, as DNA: TGTGCCAGCAGTCATTTATGGTTTAGCGTGAAAGGAGACAGGGCTCCTGAGCAGTTCTTC.

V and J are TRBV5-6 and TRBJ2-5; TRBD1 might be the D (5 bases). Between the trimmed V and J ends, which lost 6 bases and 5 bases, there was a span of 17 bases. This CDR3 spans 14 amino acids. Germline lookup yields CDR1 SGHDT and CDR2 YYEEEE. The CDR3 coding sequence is TGTGCCAGCAACCTCTCAGGGAAGGACGAGACCCAGTACTTC. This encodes CASNLSGKDETQYF.

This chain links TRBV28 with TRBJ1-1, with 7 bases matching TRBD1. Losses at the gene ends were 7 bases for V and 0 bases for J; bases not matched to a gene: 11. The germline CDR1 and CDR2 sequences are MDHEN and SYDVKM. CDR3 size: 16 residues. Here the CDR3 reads CASTSFRTGLNTEAFF. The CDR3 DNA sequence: TGTGCCAGCACCTCCTTTAGGACAGGACTGAACACTGAAGCTTTCTTT.

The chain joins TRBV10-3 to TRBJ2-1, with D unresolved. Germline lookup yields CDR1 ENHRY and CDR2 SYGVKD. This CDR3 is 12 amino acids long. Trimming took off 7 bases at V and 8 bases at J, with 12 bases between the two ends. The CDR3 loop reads CAITAGQDEQFF. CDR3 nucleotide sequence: TGTGCCATCACGGCAGGCCAGGATGAGCAGTTCTTC.

CDR3 DNA: TGTGCCAGCAGCGTAAGTCTGACTAATGAGCAGTTCTTC. Protein product: CASSVSLTNEQFF. The chain joins TRBV9 to TRBJ2-1; D call uncertain. The CDR3 has 13 amino acids. V lost 1 base to trimming and J lost 7 bases, with 9 bases between them. Germline V gene data show CDR1 as SGDLS and CDR2 as YYNGEE.